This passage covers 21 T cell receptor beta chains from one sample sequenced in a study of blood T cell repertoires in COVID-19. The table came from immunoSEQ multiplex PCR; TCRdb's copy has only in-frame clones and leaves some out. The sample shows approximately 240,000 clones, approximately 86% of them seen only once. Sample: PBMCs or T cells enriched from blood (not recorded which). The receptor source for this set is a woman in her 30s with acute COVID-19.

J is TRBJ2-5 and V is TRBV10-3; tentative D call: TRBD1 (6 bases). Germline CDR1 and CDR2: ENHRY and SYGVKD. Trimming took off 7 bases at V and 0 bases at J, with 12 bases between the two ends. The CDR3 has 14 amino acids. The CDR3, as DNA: TGTGCCATCAAAACCGGGACACACCAAGAGACCCAGTACTTC. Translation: CAIKTGTHQETQYF.

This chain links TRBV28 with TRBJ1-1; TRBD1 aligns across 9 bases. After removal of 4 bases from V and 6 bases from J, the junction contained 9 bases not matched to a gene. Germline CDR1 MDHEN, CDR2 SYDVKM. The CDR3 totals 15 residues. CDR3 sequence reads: CASSSTGGGRPEAFF. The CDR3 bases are TGTGCCAGCAGTTCCACAGGGGGCGGGCGCCCTGAAGCTTTCTTT.

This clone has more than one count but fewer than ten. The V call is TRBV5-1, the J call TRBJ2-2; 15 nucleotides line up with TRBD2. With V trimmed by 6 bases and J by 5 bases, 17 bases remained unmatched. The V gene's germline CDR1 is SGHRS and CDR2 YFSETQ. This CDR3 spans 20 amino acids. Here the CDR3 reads CASTSSVGGLAGGPTGELFF. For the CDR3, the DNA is TGCGCCAGCACCTCATCGGTAGGTGGACTAGCGGGAGGGCCGACCGGGGAGCTGTTTTTT. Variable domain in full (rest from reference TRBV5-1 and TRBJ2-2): KAGVTQTPRYLIKTRGQQVTLSCSPISGHRSVSWYQQTPGQGLQFLFEYFSETQRNKGNFPGRFSGRQFSNSRSEMNVSTLELGDSALYLCASTSSVGGLAGGPTGELFFGEGSRLTVL.

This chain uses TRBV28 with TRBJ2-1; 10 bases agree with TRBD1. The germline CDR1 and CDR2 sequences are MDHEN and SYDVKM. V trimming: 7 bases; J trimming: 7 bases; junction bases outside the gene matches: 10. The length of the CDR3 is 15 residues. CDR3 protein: CASTPGQGFFNEQFF. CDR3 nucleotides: TGTGCCAGCACTCCGGGACAGGGGTTTTTTAATGAGCAGTTCTTC.

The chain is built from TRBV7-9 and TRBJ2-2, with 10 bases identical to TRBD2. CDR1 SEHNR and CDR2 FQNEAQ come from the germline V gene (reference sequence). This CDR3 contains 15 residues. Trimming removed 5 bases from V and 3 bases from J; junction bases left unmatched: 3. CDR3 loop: CASSLTSGYTGELFF. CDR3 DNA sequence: TGTGCCAGCAGCCTGACTAGCGGGTACACCGGGGAGCTGTTTTTT. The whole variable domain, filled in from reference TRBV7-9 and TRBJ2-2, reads DTGVSQNPRHKITKRGQNVTFRCDPISEHNRLYWYRQTLGQGPEFLTYFQNEAQLEKSRLLSDRFSAERPKGSFSTLEIQRTEQGDSAMYLCASSLTSGYTGELFFGEGSRLTVL.

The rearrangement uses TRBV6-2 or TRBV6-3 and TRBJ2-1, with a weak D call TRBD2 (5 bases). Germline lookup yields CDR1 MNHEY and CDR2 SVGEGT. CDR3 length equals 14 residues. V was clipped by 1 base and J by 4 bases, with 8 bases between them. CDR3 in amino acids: CASSYLGRYNEQFF. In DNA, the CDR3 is TGTGCCAGCAGTTACTTGGGGAGATACAATGAGCAGTTCTTC.

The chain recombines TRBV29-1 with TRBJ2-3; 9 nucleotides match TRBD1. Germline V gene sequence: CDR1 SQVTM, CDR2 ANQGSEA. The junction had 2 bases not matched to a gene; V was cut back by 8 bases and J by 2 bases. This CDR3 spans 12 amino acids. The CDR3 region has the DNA TGCAGCTGGACAGGGGACACAGATACGCAGTATTTT. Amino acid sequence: CSWTGDTDTQYF.

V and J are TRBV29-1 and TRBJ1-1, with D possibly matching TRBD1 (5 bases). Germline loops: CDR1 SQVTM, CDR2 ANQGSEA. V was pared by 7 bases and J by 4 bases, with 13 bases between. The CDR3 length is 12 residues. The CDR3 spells CSAGGGSTEAFF. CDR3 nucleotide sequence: TGCAGCGCCGGGGGAGGGAGCACTGAAGCTTTCTTT.

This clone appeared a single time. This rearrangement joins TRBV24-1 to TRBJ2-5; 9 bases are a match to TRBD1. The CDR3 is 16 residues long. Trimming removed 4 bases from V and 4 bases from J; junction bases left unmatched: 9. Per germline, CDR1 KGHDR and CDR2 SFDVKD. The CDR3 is CATSEWDRAWGETQYF. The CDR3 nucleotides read TGTGCCACCAGTGAGTGGGACAGGGCCTGGGGAGAGACCCAGTACTTC.

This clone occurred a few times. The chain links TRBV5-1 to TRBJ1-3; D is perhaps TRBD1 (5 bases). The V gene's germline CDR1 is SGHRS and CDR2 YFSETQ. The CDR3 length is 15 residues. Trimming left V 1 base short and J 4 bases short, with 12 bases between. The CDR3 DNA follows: TGCGCCAGCAGCTTGATGGAGGGACCGGGAAACACCATATATTTT. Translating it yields CASSLMEGPGNTIYF.

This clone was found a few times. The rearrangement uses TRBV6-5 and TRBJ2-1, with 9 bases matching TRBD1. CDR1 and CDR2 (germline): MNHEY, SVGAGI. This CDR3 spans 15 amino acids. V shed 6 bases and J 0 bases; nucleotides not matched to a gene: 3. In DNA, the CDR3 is TGTGCCAGCAGCTACAGGGGGCGCTCCTACAATGAGCAGTTCTTC. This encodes CASSYRGRSYNEQFF.

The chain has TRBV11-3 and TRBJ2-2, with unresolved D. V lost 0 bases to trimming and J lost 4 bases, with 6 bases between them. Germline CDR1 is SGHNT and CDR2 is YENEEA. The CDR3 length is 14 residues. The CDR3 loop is CASSLDGGTGELFF. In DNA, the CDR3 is TGTGCCAGCAGCTTAGATGGCGGCACCGGGGAGCTGTTTTTT.

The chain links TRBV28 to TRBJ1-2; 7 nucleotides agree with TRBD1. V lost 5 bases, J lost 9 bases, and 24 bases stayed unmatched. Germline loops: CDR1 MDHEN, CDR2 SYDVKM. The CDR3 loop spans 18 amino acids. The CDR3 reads CASSPKRQGFFPGRRYTF. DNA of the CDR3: TGTGCCAGCAGTCCGAAGCGACAGGGTTTTTTCCCAGGTCGTCGCTACACCTTC.

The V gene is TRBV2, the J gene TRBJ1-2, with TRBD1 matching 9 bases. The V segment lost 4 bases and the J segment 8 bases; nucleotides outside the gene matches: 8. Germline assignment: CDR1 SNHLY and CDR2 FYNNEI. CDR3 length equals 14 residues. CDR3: CASSARTGASGYTF. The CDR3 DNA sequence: TGTGCCAGCAGTGCACGGACAGGGGCGAGCGGCTACACCTTC.

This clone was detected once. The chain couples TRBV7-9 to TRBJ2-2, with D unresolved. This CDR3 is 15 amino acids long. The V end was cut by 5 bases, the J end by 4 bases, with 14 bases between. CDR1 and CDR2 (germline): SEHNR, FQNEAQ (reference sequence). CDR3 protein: CASSAQSSLTGELFF. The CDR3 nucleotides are TGTGCCAGCAGCGCCCAGTCGTCCCTCACCGGGGAGCTGTTTTTT. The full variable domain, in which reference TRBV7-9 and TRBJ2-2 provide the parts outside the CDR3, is DTGVSQNPRHKITKRGQNVTFRCDPISEHNRLYWYRQTLGQGPEFLTYFQNEAQLEKSRLLSDRFSAERPKGSFSTLEIQRTEQGDSAMYLCASSAQSSLTGELFFGEGSRLTVL.

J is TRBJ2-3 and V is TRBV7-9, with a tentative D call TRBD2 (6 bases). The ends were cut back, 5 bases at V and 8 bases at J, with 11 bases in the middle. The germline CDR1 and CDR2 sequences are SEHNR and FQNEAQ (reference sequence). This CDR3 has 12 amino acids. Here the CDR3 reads CASSPGGSTQYF. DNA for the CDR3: TGTGCCAGCAGCCCCGGGGGAAGTACGCAGTATTTT. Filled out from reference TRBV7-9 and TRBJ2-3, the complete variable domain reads DTGVSQNPRHKITKRGQNVTFRCDPISEHNRLYWYRQTLGQGPEFLTYFQNEAQLEKSRLLSDRFSAERPKGSFSTLEIQRTEQGDSAMYLCASSPGGSTQYFGPGTRLTVL.

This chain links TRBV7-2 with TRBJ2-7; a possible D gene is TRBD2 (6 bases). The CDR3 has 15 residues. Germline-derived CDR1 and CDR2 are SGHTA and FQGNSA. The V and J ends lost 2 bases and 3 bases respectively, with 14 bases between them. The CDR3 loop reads CASSLSAGRFYEQYF. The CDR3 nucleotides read TGTGCCAGCAGCTTATCAGCGGGTCGATTCTACGAGCAGTACTTC.

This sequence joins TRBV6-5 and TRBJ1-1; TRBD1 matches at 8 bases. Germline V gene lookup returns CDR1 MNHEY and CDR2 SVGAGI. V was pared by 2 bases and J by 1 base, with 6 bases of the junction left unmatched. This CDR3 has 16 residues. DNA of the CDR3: TGTGCCAGCAGTTACGGCCTCGGACAGGGGAACACTGAAGCTTTCTTT. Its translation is CASSYGLGQGNTEAFF.

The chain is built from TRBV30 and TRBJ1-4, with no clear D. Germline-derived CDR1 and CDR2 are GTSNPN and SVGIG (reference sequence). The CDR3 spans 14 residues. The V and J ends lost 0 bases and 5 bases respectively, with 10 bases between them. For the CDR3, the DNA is TGTGCCTGGAGTGTAAAGCTTGTGAATGAAAAACTGTTTTTT. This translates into CAWSVKLVNEKLFF.

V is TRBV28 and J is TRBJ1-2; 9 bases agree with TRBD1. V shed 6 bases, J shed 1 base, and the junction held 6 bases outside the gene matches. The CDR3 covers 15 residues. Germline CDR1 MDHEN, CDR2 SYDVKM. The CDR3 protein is CASSFRDRVNYGYTF. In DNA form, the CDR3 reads TGTGCCAGCAGCTTCCGGGACAGGGTTAACTATGGCTACACCTTC.

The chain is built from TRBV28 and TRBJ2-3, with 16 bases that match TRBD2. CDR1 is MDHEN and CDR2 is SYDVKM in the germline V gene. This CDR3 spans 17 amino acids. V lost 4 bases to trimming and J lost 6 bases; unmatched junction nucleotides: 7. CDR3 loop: CASSSGTSGGAADTQYF. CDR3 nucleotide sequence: TGTGCCAGCAGTTCCGGGACTAGCGGGGGGGCCGCCGATACGCAGTATTTT.